A selection of T cell receptor beta chains follows, all from one sample in a study of shared T cell receptors in the human thymus. The data were produced by immunoSEQ multiplex PCR, yet TCRdb's version contains in-frame clones alone and is incomplete. The data hold about 660,000 clones, with 88% observed a single time. These records were also assigned to another study, of human thymus T cells.

The sample consisted of thymocytes. The receptors shown here come from a boy younger than two with a congenital heart defect. Each CDR3 is given with its conserved first and last residue. A D gene is named only where the DNA matches it firmly.

v_gene: TRBV29-1; d_gene: TRBD2; CDR3aa: CSDWTSGNPPIYNEQFF
v_gene: TRBV5-1; d_gene: TRBD2; CDR3aa: CASSGGLAGRLYNEQFF
v_gene: TRBV4-2; d_gene: NA; CDR3aa: CASSQVVLAVDNEQFF
v_gene: TRBV9; d_gene: TRBD1; CDR3aa: CASSEGAGIYEQYF
v_gene: TRBV19; d_gene: TRBD2; CDR3aa: CASSMLRTSGRALGVEQFF
v_gene: TRBV7-9; d_gene: TRBD1; CDR3aa: CASSSGQGTLERNQETQYF
v_gene: TRBV27; d_gene: NA; CDR3aa: CASSLSLAPLPYEQYF
v_gene: TRBV27; d_gene: TRBD1; CDR3aa: CASSSRDRGYGYTF
v_gene: TRBV7-2; d_gene: TRBD2; CDR3aa: CASSPPCGRAGETQYF
v_gene: TRBV28; d_gene: TRBD1; CDR3aa: CASSSVLTGGSYEKLFF
v_gene: TRBV7-9; d_gene: NA; CDR3aa: CASSLGAGSGDYGYTF
v_gene: TRBV6-5; d_gene: NA; CDR3aa: CASSYQVPPLEQYF
v_gene: TRBV7-2; d_gene: NA; CDR3aa: CASSLEAATYEQYF